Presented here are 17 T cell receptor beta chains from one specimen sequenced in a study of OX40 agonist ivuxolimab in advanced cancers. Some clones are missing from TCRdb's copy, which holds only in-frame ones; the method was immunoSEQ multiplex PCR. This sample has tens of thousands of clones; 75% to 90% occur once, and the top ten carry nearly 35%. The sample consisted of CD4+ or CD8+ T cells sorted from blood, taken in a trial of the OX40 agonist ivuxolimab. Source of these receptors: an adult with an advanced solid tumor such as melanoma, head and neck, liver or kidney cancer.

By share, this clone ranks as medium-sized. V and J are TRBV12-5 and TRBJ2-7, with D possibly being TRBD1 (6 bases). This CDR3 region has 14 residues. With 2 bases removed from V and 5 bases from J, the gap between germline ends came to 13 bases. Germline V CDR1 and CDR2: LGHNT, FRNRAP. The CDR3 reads CASGLQGRVNEQYF. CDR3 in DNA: TGTGCTAGTGGTTTGCAGGGGCGGGTTAACGAGCAGTACTTC.

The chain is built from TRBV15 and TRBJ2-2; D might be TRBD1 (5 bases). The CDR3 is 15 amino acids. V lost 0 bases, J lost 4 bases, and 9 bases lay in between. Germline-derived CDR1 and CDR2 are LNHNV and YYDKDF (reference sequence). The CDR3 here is CATSRDRQGTGELFF. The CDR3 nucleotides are TGTGCCACCAGCAGAGATCGTCAGGGCACCGGGGAGCTGTTTTTT.

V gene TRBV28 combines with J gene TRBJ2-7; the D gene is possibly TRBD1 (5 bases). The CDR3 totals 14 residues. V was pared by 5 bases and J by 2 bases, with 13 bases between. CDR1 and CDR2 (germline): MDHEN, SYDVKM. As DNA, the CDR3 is TGTGCCAGCAGTATCCAGGGCTTCACCTACGAGCAGTACTTC. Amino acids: CASSIQGFTYEQYF.

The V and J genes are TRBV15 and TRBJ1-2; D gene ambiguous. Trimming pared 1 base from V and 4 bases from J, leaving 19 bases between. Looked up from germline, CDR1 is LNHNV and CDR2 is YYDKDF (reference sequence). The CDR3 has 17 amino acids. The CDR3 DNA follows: TGTGCCACCAGCAGAGCATCGGGCAGTTGGTTCAGCTATGGCTACACCTTC. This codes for CATSRASGSWFSYGYTF.

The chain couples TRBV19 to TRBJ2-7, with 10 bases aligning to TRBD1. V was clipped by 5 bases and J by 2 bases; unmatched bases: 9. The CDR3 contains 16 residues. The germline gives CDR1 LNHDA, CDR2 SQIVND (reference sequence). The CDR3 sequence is CASSSIRTGGPYEQYF. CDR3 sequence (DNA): TGTGCCAGTAGTTCGATTCGGACAGGGGGGCCCTACGAGCAGTACTTC.

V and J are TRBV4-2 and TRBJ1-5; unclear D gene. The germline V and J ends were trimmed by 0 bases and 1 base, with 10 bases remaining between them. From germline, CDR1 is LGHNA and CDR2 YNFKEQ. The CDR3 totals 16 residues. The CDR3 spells CASSQESRFSNQPQHF. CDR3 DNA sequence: TGTGCCAGCAGCCAAGAATCGAGGTTCAGCAATCAGCCCCAGCATTTT.

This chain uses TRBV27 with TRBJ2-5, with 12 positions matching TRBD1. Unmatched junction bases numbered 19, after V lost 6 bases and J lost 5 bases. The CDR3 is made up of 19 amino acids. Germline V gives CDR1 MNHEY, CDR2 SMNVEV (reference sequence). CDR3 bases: TGTGCCAGCAGCGCAATACGGGACAGGGGGCGCTGGGGTGGGGAGACCCAGTACTTC. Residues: CASSAIRDRGRWGGETQYF.

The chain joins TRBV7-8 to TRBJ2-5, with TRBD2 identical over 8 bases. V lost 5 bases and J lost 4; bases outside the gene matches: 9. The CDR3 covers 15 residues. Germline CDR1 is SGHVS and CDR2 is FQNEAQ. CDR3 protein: CASSARLANLETQYF. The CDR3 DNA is TGTGCCAGCAGCGCCCGACTAGCGAACCTAGAGACCCAGTACTTC.

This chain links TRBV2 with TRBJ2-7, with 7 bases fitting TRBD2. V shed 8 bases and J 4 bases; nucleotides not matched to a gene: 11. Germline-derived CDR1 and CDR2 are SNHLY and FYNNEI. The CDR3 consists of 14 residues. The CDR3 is CASHGGVLAYEQYF. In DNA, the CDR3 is TGTGCCAGCCATGGGGGGGTTCTAGCATACGAGCAGTACTTC.

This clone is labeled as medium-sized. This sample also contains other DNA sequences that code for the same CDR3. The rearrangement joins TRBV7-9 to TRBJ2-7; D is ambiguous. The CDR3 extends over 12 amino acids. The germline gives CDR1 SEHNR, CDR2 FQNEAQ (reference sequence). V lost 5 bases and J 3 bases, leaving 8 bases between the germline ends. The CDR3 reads CASSPGGYEQYF. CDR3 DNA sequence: TGTGCCAGCAGCCCGGGTGGCTACGAGCAGTACTTC.

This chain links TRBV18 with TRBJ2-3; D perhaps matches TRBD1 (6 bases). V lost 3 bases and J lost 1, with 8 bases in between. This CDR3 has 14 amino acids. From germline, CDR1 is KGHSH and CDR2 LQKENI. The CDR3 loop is CASSPGQRTDTQYF. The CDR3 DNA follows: TGTGCCAGCTCACCCGGACAGCGCACAGATACGCAGTATTTT.

This CDR3 is CASSLFGGNEQFF. For the CDR3, the DNA is TGTGCCAGCAGCTTATTCGGGGGCAATGAGCAGTTCTTC. The chain is built from TRBV7-3 and TRBJ2-1; D perhaps matches TRBD2 (6 bases). Germline-derived CDR1 and CDR2 are SGHTA and FQGTGA. The V end lost 2 bases, the J end lost 6 bases, and 8 bases lay between the germline ends. This CDR3 has 13 amino acids.

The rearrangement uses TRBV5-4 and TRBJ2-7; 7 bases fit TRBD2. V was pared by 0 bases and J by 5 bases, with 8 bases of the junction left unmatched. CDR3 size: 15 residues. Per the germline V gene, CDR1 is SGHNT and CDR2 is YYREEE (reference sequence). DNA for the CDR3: TGTGCCAGCAGCTTGGTCGCGGGAGCTCACAACGAGCAGTACTTC. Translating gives CASSLVAGAHNEQYF.

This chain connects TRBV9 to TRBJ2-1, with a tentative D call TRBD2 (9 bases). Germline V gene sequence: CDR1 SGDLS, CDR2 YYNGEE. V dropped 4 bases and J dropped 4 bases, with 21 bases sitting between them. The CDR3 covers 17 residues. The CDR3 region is CASSSRDRRGGYNEQFF. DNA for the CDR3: TGTGCCAGCAGCTCCCGGGACAGGCGGGGGGGATACAATGAGCAGTTCTTC.

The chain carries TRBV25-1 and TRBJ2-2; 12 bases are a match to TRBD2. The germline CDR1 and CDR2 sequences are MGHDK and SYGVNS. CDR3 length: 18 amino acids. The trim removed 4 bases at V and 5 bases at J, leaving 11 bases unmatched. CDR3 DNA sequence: TGTGCCAGCAGTGGGTCGACTAGCGGGGGTCCGCGGACCGGGGAGCTGTTTTTT. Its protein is CASSGSTSGGPRTGELFF.

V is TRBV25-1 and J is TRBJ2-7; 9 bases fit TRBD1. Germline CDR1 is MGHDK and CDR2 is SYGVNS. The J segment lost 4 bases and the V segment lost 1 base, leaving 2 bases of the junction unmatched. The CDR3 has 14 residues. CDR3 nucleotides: TGTGCCAGCAGTGAATTGGGGACAGGGTACGAGCAGTACTTC. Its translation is CASSELGTGYEQYF.

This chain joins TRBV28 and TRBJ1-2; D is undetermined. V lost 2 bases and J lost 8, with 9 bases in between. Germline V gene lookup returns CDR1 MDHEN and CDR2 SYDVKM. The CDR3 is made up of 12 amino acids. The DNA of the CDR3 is TGTGCCAGCAGTTTAGACAACTGGGGCTACACCTTC. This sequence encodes CASSLDNWGYTF.